This entry lists 29 T cell receptor beta chains sequenced from one sample in a study of PD-L1 blockade in urothelial cancer. Data came from immunoSEQ multiplex PCR; TCRdb stores just in-frame clones and leaves some out. The table lists 130,000 or so clones, 84% of them singletons. Time point: pretreatment peripheral blood. Sample: PBMCs, taken around atezolizumab (anti-PD-L1) treatment. These receptors were collected from a man in his fifties or sixties with urothelial cancer.

The chain joins TRBV30 to TRBJ2-3; 10 bases are shared with TRBD1. V lost 5 bases to trimming and J lost 6 bases; unmatched junction nucleotides: 8. Germline CDR1 is GTSNPN and CDR2 is SVGIG (reference sequence). The CDR3 has 14 amino acids. The CDR3 loop reads CAWGTGAKTDTQYF. CDR3 nucleotide sequence: TGTGCCTGGGGGACAGGGGCAAAGACGGATACGCAGTATTTT.

V is TRBV5-1 and J is TRBJ2-3; 8 positions match TRBD2. The CDR3 is made up of 16 amino acids. V shed 3 bases and J 9 bases; nucleotides not matched to a gene: 15. CDR1 is SGHRS, CDR2 YFSETQ, per germline. CDR3 nucleotides: TGCGCCAGCAGCTCGGGACTAGTGGGCAGTAGAGGCACGCAGTATTTT. Its translation: CASSSGLVGSRGTQYF.

V and J are TRBV5-5 and TRBJ1-1; D is unresolved. V gave up 0 bases and J gave up 2 bases, with 11 bases separating them. This CDR3 region has 15 residues. From germline, CDR1 is SGHKS and CDR2 YYEKEE (reference sequence). The CDR3 region has the DNA TGTGCCAGCAGCTTGGCTGGCCAGAAAAACACTGAAGCTTTCTTT. Amino acid sequence: CASSLAGQKNTEAFF.

This rearrangement joins TRBV9 to TRBJ1-2; possibly TRBD1 for D (5 bases). V gave up 2 bases and J gave up 1 base, with 6 bases separating them. The germline CDR1 and CDR2 sequences are SGDLS and YYNGEE. This CDR3 has 13 residues. This chain's CDR3 is CASSVDSNYGYTF. The CDR3 nucleotides read TGTGCCAGCAGCGTCGACAGTAACTATGGCTACACCTTC.

This chain uses TRBV7-8 with TRBJ1-1, with a possible D match to TRBD1 (6 bases). The CDR3 runs 17 residues. In germline, CDR1 is SGHVS, CDR2 FQNEAQ. V shed 2 bases and J shed 2 bases, with 18 bases lying between them. The CDR3 sequence: CASSLRISQGYNTEAFF. CDR3 in DNA: TGTGCCAGCAGCTTACGTATATCACAGGGATACAACACTGAAGCTTTCTTT. The full variable domain, completed using reference TRBV7-8 and TRBJ1-1, is GAGVSQSPRYKVAKRGQDVALRCDPISGHVSLFWYQQALGQGPEFLTYFQNEAQLDKSGLPSDRFFAERPEGSVSTLKIQRTQQEDSAVYLCASSLRISQGYNTEAFFGQGTRLTVV.

This clone occurred once. The chain joins TRBV6-5 to TRBJ2-1; TRBD2 might be the D (6 bases). Germline V gene data show CDR1 as MNHEY and CDR2 as SVGAGI. Trimming took off 5 bases at V and 4 bases at J, with 15 bases between the two ends. The CDR3 runs 15 residues. The CDR3 reads CASSPEGPPYNEQFF. In DNA, the CDR3 is TGTGCCAGCAGTCCGGAGGGCCCTCCGTACAATGAGCAGTTCTTC.

The chain is built from TRBV5-4 and TRBJ1-6; perhaps TRBD1 as D (5 bases). CDR3 length: 17 residues. Per germline, CDR1 SGHNT and CDR2 YYREEE (reference sequence). Trimming stripped 1 base from V and 0 bases from J, with 11 bases between. DNA for the CDR3: TGTGCCAGCAGCTTGCGGGGGGGAAGCTCCTATAATTCACCCCTCCACTTT. As protein: CASSLRGGSSYNSPLHF.

The CDR3 DNA follows: TGTGCCAGTCCGGGACAGGGGAGAGACTCCTATGGCTACACCTTC. Translating it yields CASPGQGRDSYGYTF. The V call is TRBV6-1, the J call TRBJ1-2, with TRBD1 matching over 10 bases. Germline CDR1 reads MNHNS; CDR2 reads SASEGT. The CDR3 is 15 amino acids. V shed 9 bases, J shed 4 bases, and the junction held 11 bases outside the gene matches.

Worth noting for this clone: Distinct nucleotide sequences in the sample also encode this CDR3. The V call is TRBV5-1, the J call TRBJ2-3, with TRBD1 identical over 7 bases. The CDR3 has 15 amino acids. In germline, CDR1 is SGHRS, CDR2 YFSETQ. With 0 bases clipped from V and 3 bases from J, the junction kept 4 bases outside the gene matches. For the CDR3, the DNA is TGCGCCAGCAGCTTGGGAGGCAGGGGGACAGATACGCAGTATTTT. This encodes CASSLGGRGTDTQYF.

V gene TRBV9 combines with J gene TRBJ2-6; no reliable D call. Trimming stripped 3 bases from V and 2 bases from J, with 9 bases between. The CDR3 has 15 residues. Germline V gene data show CDR1 as SGDLS and CDR2 as YYNGEE. CDR3 in DNA: TGTGCCAGCAGCGAAAGAGTAACTGGGGCCAACGTCCTGACTTTC. This translates into CASSERVTGANVLTF. Full variable domain (outside the CDR3, taken from reference TRBV9 and TRBJ2-6): DSGVTQTPKHLITATGQRVTLRCSPRSGDLSVYWYQQSLDQGLQFLIQYYNGEERAKGNILERFSAQQFPDLHSELNLSSLELGDSALYFCASSERVTGANVLTFGAGSRLTVL.

V and J are TRBV5-6 and TRBJ2-4; D may be TRBD1 (6 bases). The CDR3 covers 14 residues. Germline CDR1 reads SGHDT; CDR2 reads YYEEEE. V was pared by 4 bases and J by 7 bases, with 15 bases between. This CDR3 is CASSPGPQGNIQYF. Written as DNA, the CDR3 is TGTGCCAGCAGCCCAGGCCCCCAGGGGAACATTCAGTACTTC.

The chain has TRBV10-3 and TRBJ2-7, with 16 bases matching TRBD2. V lost 2 bases, J lost 1 base, and 2 bases stayed unmatched. CDR1 ENHRY and CDR2 SYGVKD come from the germline V gene. There are 17 residues in the CDR3. CDR3 loop: CAISEPGLAGGSYEQYF. The CDR3 DNA follows: TGTGCCATCAGTGAGCCGGGACTAGCGGGAGGGTCCTACGAGCAGTACTTC.

CDR3 sequence: CASSPDSRGYGYTF. In DNA form, the CDR3 reads TGTGCCAGCAGCCCCGACAGCCGTGGCTATGGCTACACCTTC. This chain joins TRBV28 and TRBJ1-2, with D possibly TRBD1 on 5 matching bases. Trimming removed 6 bases from V and 4 bases from J, with 15 bases in between. Germline CDR1 and CDR2: MDHEN and SYDVKM. This CDR3 is 14 amino acids long.

This chain uses TRBV28 with TRBJ1-2; TRBD1 matches at 7 bases. Germline assignment: CDR1 MDHEN and CDR2 SYDVKM. The CDR3 is 15 residues long. The V and J ends lost 5 bases and 8 bases, in that order; junction bases with no gene match: 14. CDR3 sequence reads: CASSLGGAQGGGYTF. In nucleotides, the CDR3 is TGTGCCAGCAGTCTAGGGGGCGCCCAGGGCGGCGGCTACACCTTC.

The rearrangement joins TRBV7-2 to TRBJ1-1; TRBD1 matches 12 bases. V shed 5 bases, J shed 4 bases, and the junction held 14 bases outside the gene matches. The V gene's germline CDR1 is SGHTA and CDR2 FQGNSA. CDR3 length: 18 residues. Here the CDR3 DNA reads TGTGCCAGCAGCAAATCCGGGACAGGGGGCGTTGGTCTCACTGAAGCTTTCTTT. Residues: CASSKSGTGGVGLTEAFF.

In its sample, this clone was seen once. Mismatch with germline at one junction end may stem from a read error. This chain links TRBV7-7 with TRBJ2-2; TRBD1 agrees at 7 bases. The CDR3 loop spans 15 amino acids. CDR1 is SSHAT, CDR2 FNYEAQ, per germline (reference sequence). CDR3 in amino acids: CASSRHTGDPGELFF. The CDR3 DNA reads TGTGCTAGCAGCCGACATACAGGGGATCCCGGGGAGCTGTTTTTT.

The V and J genes are TRBV19 and TRBJ1-6; possibly TRBD1 for D (6 bases). Trimming removed 10 bases at V and 7 bases at J, with 17 bases between. The length of the CDR3 is 14 residues. Looked up from germline, CDR1 is LNHDA and CDR2 is SQIVND (reference sequence). This CDR3 reads CATSYDRTNSPLHF. The CDR3 nucleotides read TGTGCCACCTCTTATGACAGGACCAATTCACCCCTCCACTTT.

The table lists this clone with a count of one. V gene TRBV5-6 combines with J gene TRBJ1-2, with a weak D call TRBD1 (5 bases). The CDR3 is 15 residues long. V was clipped by 3 bases and J by 6 bases, with 18 bases between them. CDR1 is SGHDT, CDR2 YYEEEE, per germline. CDR3 loop: CASSWDRPGRDGYTF. The DNA for the CDR3 is TGTGCCAGCAGCTGGGACCGTCCGGGGAGGGATGGCTACACCTTC.

This clone was seen a single time. This sequence joins TRBV2 and TRBJ2-1; TRBD2 matches 11 bases. The V segment lost 5 bases and the J segment 2 bases; nucleotides outside the gene matches: 2. Germline assignment: CDR1 SNHLY and CDR2 FYNNEI. This CDR3 is 15 amino acids long. Written as DNA, the CDR3 is TGTGCCAGCAGTCCGACTAGCGGGACCTACAATGAGCAGTTCTTC. Its protein is CASSPTSGTYNEQFF. Supplemented by reference TRBV2 and TRBJ2-1, the full variable domain reads EPEVTQTPSHQVTQMGQEVILRCVPISNHLYFYWYRQILGQKVEFLVSFYNNEISEKSEIFDDQFSVERPDGSNFTLKIRSTKLEDSAMYFCASSPTSGTYNEQFFGPGTRLTVL.

This chain connects TRBV6-5 to TRBJ2-5, with 9 bases that match TRBD2. J lost 7 bases, V lost 0 bases, and 9 bases had no gene match. The CDR3 runs 16 residues. The germline CDR1 and CDR2 sequences are MNHEY and SVGAGI. CDR3 DNA sequence: TGTGCCAGCAGTTACTCTGGCGGGAGGGCCGGCGGGACCCAGTACTTC. This gives the protein CASSYSGGRAGGTQYF.

V usage is TRBV7-2 and J usage is TRBJ2-2, with TRBD2 matching 11 bases. Germline V CDR1 and CDR2: SGHTA, FQGNSA. The V gene end was trimmed by 5 bases and the J gene end by 6 bases; junction bases not matched to a gene: 8. CDR3 size: 16 residues. The CDR3 coding sequence is TGTGCCAGCAGCACATCTCCGGGACTAGCGGCCGGGGAGCTGTTTTTT. This encodes CASSTSPGLAAGELFF.

The V call is TRBV30, the J call TRBJ2-7; the match to TRBD2 covers 14 bases. The junction had 8 bases not matched to a gene; V was cut back by 5 bases and J by 5 bases. Germline V lookup: CDR1 GTSNPN, CDR2 SVGIG (reference sequence). CDR3 length equals 15 residues. Written as DNA, the CDR3 is TGTGCCTGGCAAAGAGCGGGACTAGCGGGAGACGAGCAGTACTTC. Protein sequence: CAWQRAGLAGDEQYF.

The V call is TRBV5-1, the J call TRBJ2-3; D uncertain. The CDR3 length is 17 residues. Germline CDR1 and CDR2: SGHRS and YFSETQ. V lost 1 base to trimming and J lost 2 bases, with 17 bases between them. The CDR3 is CASSLSLTGGPTDTQYF. The CDR3 nucleotides read TGCGCCAGCAGCTTGAGTCTTACTGGCGGCCCCACAGATACGCAGTATTTT.

This rearrangement joins TRBV18 to TRBJ2-7, with D uncertain. Trimming stripped 4 bases from V and 4 bases from J, with 8 bases between. The length of the CDR3 is 12 residues. Looked up from germline, CDR1 is KGHSH and CDR2 is LQKENI. Here the CDR3 reads CASSRDIYEQYF. CDR3 DNA sequence: TGTGCCAGCTCACGAGACATTTACGAGCAGTACTTC.

The chain employs TRBV28 and TRBJ2-2; TRBD1 matches at 9 bases. V was pared by 8 bases and J by 8 bases, with 6 bases of the junction left unmatched. Per the germline V gene, CDR1 is MDHEN and CDR2 is SYDVKM. This CDR3 spans 13 amino acids. The CDR3 reads CASDRGGKGELFF. The CDR3 nucleotides read TGTGCCAGCGACAGGGGGGGAAAAGGGGAGCTGTTTTTT. The entire variable domain, with the rest obtained from reference TRBV28 and TRBJ2-2, is as follows: DVKVTQSSRYLVKRTGEKVFLECVQDMDHENMFWYRQDPGLGLRLIYFSYDVKMKEKGDIPEGYSVSREKKERFSLILESASTNQTSMYLCASDRGGKGELFFGEGSRLTVL.

This clone was seen only a few times. The chain is built from TRBV18 and TRBJ1-5; no clear D gene. This CDR3 region has 15 residues. Looked up from germline, CDR1 is KGHSH and CDR2 is LQKENI. V was clipped by 2 bases and J by 3 bases, with 11 bases between them. Here the CDR3 DNA reads TGTGCCAGCTCACCAGGGCTTAGCGTCAATCAGCCCCAGCATTTT. This gives the protein CASSPGLSVNQPQHF.

Here the CDR3 reads CASSLAISGNTIYF. CDR3 in DNA: TGTGCCAGCAGCTTGGCTATCTCTGGAAACACCATATATTTT. This chain joins TRBV5-4 and TRBJ1-3; D is undetermined. Germline V gene data show CDR1 as SGHNT and CDR2 as YYREEE (reference sequence). V was pared by 0 bases and J by 0 bases, with 4 bases between. CDR3 length equals 14 residues.

The V call is TRBV7-2, the J call TRBJ2-1; 8 bases fit TRBD2. Per the germline V gene, CDR1 is SGHTA and CDR2 is FQGNSA. J was trimmed by 14 bases and V by 6 bases; bases with no gene match: 15. The CDR3 is 14 amino acids. CDR3 bases: TGTGCCAGCAGGCGGACTAGCCAGATTAGGAAGGAGTTCTTC. It specifies CASRRTSQIRKEFF.

This sequence joins TRBV5-1 and TRBJ1-1; 7 nucleotides line up with TRBD1. This CDR3 region has 15 residues. Trimming removed 6 bases from V and 4 bases from J; junction bases left unmatched: 12. Looked up from germline, CDR1 is SGHRS and CDR2 is YFSETQ. CDR3 DNA sequence: TGCGCCAGCACAACAGGGGAATGGATGGGCACTGAAGCTTTCTTT. This sequence encodes CASTTGEWMGTEAFF.